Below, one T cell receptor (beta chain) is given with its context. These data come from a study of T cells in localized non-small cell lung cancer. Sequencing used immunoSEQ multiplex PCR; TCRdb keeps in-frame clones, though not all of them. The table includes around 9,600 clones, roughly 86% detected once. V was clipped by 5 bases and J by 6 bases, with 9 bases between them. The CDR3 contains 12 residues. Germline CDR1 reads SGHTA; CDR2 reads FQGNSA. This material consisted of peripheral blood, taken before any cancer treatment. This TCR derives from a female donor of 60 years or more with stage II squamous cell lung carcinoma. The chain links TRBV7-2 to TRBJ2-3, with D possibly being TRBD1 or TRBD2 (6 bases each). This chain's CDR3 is CASSEGGDTQYF. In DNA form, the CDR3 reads TGTGCCAGCAGCGAGGGGGGCGATACGCAGTATTTT.